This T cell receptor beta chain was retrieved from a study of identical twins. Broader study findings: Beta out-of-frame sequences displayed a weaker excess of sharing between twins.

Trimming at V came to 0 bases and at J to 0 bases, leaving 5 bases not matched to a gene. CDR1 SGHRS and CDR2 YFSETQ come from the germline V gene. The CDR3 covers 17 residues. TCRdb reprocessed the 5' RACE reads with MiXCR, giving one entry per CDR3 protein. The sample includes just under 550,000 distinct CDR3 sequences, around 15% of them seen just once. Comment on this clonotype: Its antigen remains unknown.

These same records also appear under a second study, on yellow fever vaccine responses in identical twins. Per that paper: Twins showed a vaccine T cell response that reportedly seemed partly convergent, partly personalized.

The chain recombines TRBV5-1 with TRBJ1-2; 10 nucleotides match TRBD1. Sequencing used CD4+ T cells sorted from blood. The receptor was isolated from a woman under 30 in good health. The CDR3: CASSLVDRGPANYGYTF. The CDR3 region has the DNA TGCGCCAGCAGCTTGGTTGACAGGGGGCCAGCTAACTATGGCTACACCTTC.